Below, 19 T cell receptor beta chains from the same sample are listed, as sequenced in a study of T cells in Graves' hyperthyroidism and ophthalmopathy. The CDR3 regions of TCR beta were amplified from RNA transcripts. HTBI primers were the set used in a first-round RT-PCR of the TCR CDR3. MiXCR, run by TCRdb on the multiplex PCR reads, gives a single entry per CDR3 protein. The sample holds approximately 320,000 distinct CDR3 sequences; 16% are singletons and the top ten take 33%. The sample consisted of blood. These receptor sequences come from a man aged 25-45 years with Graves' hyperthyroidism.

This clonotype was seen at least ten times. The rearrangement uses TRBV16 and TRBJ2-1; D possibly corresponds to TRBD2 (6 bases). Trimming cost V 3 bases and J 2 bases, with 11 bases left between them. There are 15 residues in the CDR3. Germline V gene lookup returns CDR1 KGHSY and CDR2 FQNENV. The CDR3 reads CASSHTSPTYNEQFF. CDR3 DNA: TGTGCCAGCAGCCATACTAGCCCTACCTACAATGAGCAGTTCTTC.

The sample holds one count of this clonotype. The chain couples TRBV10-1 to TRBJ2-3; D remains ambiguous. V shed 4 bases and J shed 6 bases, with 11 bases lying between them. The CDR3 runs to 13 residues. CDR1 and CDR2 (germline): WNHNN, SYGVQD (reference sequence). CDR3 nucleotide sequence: TGCGCCAGCAGTGGTCAGCGAGCGGATACGCAGTATTTT. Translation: CASSGQRADTQYF.

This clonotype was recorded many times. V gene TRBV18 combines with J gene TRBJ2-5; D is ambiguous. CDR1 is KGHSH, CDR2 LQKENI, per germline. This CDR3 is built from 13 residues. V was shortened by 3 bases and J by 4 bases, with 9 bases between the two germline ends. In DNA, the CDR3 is TGTGCCAGCTCACCCCTCCCTACAGAGACCCAGTACTTC. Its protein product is CASSPLPTETQYF.

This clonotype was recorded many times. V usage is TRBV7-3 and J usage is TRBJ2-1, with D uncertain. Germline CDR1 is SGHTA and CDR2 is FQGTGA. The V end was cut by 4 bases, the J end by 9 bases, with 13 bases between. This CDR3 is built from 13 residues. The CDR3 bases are TGTGCCAGCAGCTCCCAGGACGGCACTGAGCAGTTCTTC. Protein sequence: CASSSQDGTEQFF.

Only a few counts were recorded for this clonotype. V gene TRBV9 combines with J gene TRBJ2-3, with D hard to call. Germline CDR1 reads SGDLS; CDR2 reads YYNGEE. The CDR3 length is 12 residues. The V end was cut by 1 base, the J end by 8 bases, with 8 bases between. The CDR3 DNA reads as TGTGCCAGCAGCGTATCTATGGGTACGCAGTATTTT. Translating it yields CASSVSMGTQYF.

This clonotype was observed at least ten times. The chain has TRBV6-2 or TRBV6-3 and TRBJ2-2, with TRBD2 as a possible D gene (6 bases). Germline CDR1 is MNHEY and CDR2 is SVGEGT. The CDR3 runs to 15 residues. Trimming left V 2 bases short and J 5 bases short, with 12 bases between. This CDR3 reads CASSYGQGGTGELFF. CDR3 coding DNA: TGTGCCAGCAGTTACGGGCAGGGAGGTACCGGGGAGCTGTTTTTT.

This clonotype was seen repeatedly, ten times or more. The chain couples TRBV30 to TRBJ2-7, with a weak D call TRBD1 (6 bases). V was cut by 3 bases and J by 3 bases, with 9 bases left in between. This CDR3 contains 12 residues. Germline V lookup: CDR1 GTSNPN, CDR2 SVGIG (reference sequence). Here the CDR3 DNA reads TGTGCCTGGAGCCTACAGGGCTACGAGCAGTACTTC. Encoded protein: CAWSLQGYEQYF.

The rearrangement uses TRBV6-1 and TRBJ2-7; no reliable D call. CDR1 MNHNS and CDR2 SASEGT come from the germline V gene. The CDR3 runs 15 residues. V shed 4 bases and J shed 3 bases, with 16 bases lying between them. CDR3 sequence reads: CASSGPSFGDYEQYF. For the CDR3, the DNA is TGTGCCAGCAGTGGCCCCTCCTTTGGGGACTACGAGCAGTACTTC.

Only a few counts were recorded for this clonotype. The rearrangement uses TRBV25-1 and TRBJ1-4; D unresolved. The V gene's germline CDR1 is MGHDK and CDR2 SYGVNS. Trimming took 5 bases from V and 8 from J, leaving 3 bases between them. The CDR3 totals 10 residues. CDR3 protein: CASSREKLFF. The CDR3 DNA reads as TGTGCCAGCAGTCGCGAAAAACTGTTTTTT.

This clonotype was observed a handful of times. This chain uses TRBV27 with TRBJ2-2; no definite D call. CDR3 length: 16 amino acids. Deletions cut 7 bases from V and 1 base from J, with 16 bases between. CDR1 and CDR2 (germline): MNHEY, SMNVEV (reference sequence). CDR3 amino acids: CASTLVWTMNTGELFF. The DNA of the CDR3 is TGTGCCAGCACCTTGGTCTGGACCATGAACACCGGGGAGCTGTTTTTT.

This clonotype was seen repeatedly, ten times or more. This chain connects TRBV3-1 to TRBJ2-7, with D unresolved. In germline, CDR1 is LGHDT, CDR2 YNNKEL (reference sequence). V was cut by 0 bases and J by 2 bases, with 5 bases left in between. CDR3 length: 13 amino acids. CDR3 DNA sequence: TGTGCCAGCAGCCAAGAGGTAACCTACGAGCAGTACTTC. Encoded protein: CASSQEVTYEQYF.

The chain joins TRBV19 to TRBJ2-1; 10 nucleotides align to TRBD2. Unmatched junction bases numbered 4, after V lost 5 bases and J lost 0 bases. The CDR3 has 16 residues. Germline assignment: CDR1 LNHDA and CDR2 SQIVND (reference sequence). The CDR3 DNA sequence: TGTGCCAGTAGTGCACTAGCGGGGAGCTCCTACAATGAGCAGTTCTTC. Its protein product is CASSALAGSSYNEQFF.

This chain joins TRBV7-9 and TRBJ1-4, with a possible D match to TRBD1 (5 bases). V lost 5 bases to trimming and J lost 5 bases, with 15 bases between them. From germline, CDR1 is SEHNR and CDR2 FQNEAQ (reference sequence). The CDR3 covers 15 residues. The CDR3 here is CASSLPGGGNEKLFF. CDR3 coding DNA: TGTGCCAGCAGCCTTCCGGGTGGGGGAAATGAAAAACTGTTTTTT.

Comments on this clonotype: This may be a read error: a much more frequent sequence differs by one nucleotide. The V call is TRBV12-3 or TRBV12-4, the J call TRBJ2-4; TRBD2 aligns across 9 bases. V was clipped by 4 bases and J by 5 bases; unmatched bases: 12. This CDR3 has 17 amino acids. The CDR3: CASSSGGGTSRENIQYF. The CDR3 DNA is TGTGCCAGCAGTTCGGGGGGAGGGACTAGCAGAGAAAACATTCAGTACTTC.

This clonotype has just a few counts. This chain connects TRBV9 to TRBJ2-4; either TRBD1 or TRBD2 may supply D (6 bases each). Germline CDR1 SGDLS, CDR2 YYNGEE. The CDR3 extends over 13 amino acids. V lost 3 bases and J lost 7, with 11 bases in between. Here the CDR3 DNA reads TGTGCCAGCAGCGGTTTAGGGGGGAACATTCAGTACTTC. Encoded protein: CASSGLGGNIQYF.

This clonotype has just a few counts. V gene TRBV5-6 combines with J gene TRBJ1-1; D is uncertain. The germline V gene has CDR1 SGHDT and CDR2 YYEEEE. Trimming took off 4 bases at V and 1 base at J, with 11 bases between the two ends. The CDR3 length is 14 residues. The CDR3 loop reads CASSPPTRNTEAFF. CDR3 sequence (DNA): TGTGCCAGCAGCCCCCCAACCAGGAACACTGAAGCTTTCTTT.

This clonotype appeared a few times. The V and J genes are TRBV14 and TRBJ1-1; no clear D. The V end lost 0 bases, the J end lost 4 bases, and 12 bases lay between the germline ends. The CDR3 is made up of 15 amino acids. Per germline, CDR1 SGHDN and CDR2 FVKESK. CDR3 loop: CASSQDRPESTEAFF. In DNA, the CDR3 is TGTGCCAGCAGCCAAGACCGGCCCGAGAGCACTGAAGCTTTCTTT. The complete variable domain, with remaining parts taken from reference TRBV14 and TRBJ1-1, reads EAGVTQFPSHSVIEKGQTVTLRCDPISGHDNLYWYRRVMGKEIKFLLHFVKESKQDESGMPNNRFLAERTGGTYSTLKVQPAELEDSGVYFCASSQDRPESTEAFFGQGTRLTVV.

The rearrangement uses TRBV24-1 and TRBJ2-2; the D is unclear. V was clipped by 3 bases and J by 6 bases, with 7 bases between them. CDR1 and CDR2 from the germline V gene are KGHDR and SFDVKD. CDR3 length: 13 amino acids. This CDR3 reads CATSDGVSGELFF. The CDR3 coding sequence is TGTGCCACCAGTGATGGGGTGTCCGGGGAGCTGTTTTTT.

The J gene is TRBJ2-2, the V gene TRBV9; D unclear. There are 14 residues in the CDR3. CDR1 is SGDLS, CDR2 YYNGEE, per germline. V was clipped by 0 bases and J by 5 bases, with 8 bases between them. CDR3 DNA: TGTGCCAGCAGCGTAGAGCCCAGAACCGGGGAGCTGTTTTTT. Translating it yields CASSVEPRTGELFF.